The next 23 T cell receptor beta chains were all read from a single sample in a study of blood T cell repertoires in COVID-19. Measured with immunoSEQ multiplex PCR; TCRdb has only the in-frame clones, and not every one. This sample yields some 270,000 clones, of which approximately 83% are seen a single time; more than 9.5% belongs to the top ten. The material sequenced was peripheral blood. Receptors were obtained from a woman aged 70 to 79 with acute or convalescent COVID-19.

J is TRBJ1-1 and V is TRBV4-1; D unresolved. The CDR3 contains 12 residues. Germline CDR1 MGHRA, CDR2 YSYEKL. V lost 4 bases, J lost 9 bases, and 12 bases lay in between. This CDR3 reads CASSLIGGKAFF. CDR3 nucleotide sequence: TGCGCCAGCAGCCTAATAGGCGGGAAAGCTTTCTTT.

Comment on this clone: Other nucleotide sequences in the sample specify the same CDR3. This rearrangement joins TRBV15 to TRBJ2-7, with 7 bases fitting TRBD2. V shed 1 base and J 1 base; nucleotides not matched to a gene: 1. From germline, CDR1 is LNHNV and CDR2 YYDKDF (reference sequence). The CDR3 contains 14 residues. The CDR3 region has the DNA TGTGCCACCAGCAGAGCGGGGGGATCCTACGAGCAGTACTTC. This encodes CATSRAGGSYEQYF.

The CDR3 sequence is CASSRGLPDTQYF. The CDR3 nucleotides are TGTGCCAGCAGTAGGGGACTACCAGATACGCAGTATTTT. The chain combines TRBV6-6 with TRBJ2-3, with TRBD2 identical over 7 bases. CDR3 length equals 13 residues. Trimming at V came to 5 bases and at J to 4 bases, leaving 3 bases not matched to a gene. Germline CDR1 reads MNHNY; CDR2 reads SVGAGI (reference sequence).

This clone was detected only once. V and J are TRBV5-4 and TRBJ1-6; no clear D gene. Germline V gives CDR1 SGHNT, CDR2 YYREEE (reference sequence). The CDR3 loop spans 17 amino acids. Trimming removed 0 bases at V and 4 bases at J, with 14 bases between. CDR3 in DNA: TGTGCCAGCAGCTTGGAAGCTCGACGAGGGTATAATTCACCCCTCCACTTT. Translating it yields CASSLEARRGYNSPLHF.

CDR3 coding DNA: TGTGCCAGCAGCCCCCTGAGTGGGGCAGGAGCGAAAGAGACCCAGTACTTC. Protein sequence: CASSPLSGAGAKETQYF. J is TRBJ2-5 and V is TRBV3-1 (or the pseudogene TRBV3-2); D possibly corresponds to TRBD1 (5 bases). Germline loops: CDR1 LGHDT, CDR2 YNNKEL (reference sequence). This CDR3 contains 17 residues. Trimming took 4 bases from V and 3 from J, leaving 21 bases between them.

This clone was observed a single time. The sample holds other DNA sequences that translate to the same CDR3. This sequence joins TRBV18 and TRBJ1-1, with D maybe TRBD1 (5 bases). This CDR3 has 13 amino acids. Trimming removed 2 bases at V and 1 base at J, with 5 bases between. Germline V lookup: CDR1 KGHSH, CDR2 LQKENI. The CDR3 nucleotides are TGTGCCAGCTCACCAACAGGGAACACTGAAGCTTTCTTT. Its protein is CASSPTGNTEAFF.

J is TRBJ1-2 and V is TRBV2, with 7 bases that match TRBD1. J was trimmed by 8 bases and V by 5 bases; bases with no gene match: 14. From germline, CDR1 is SNHLY and CDR2 FYNNEI. This CDR3 region has 15 residues. The CDR3: CASSPGDSPWMGYTF. The CDR3 nucleotides read TGTGCCAGCAGTCCCGGGGACAGCCCCTGGATGGGCTACACCTTC.

The V and J genes are TRBV19 and TRBJ2-1, with a possible D match to TRBD1 (6 bases). CDR1 is LNHDA and CDR2 is SQIVND in the germline V gene (reference sequence). The CDR3 has 16 amino acids. The ends were cut back, 6 bases at V and 2 bases at J, with 17 bases in the middle. CDR3 sequence (DNA): TGTGCCAGTAGCCCTGCTGGGGCAGGGGCCTACAATGAGCAGTTCTTC. This codes for CASSPAGAGAYNEQFF.

V and J are TRBV3-1 (or the pseudogene TRBV3-2) and TRBJ2-6; 7 bases are a match to TRBD1. Per germline, CDR1 LGHDT and CDR2 YNNKEL (reference sequence). This CDR3 is built from 17 residues. The V and J ends lost 1 base and 2 bases, in that order; junction bases with no gene match: 5. DNA of the CDR3: TGTGCCAGCAGCCAAGCTCCAACAGGGGCTGGGGCCAACGTCCTGACTTTC. Its protein product is CASSQAPTGAGANVLTF.

The chain employs TRBV5-1 and TRBJ2-2, with D tentatively TRBD1 (6 bases). The CDR3 has 15 residues. The V and J ends lost 3 bases and 7 bases respectively, with 16 bases between them. Germline-derived CDR1 and CDR2 are SGHRS and YFSETQ. The CDR3 sequence is CASSSLDRLGGELFF. The CDR3 coding sequence is TGCGCCAGCAGCTCCCTAGACAGGTTGGGCGGGGAGCTGTTTTTT.

The chain has TRBV2 and TRBJ1-1, with 8 bases identical to TRBD1. The CDR3 runs 17 residues. The ends lost 5 bases at V and 3 bases at J; junction bases unmatched: 14. CDR1 and CDR2 from the germline V gene are SNHLY and FYNNEI. In DNA form, the CDR3 reads TGTGCCAGCAGTTCCAGACAGGGGAGGGCCCTGGACACTGAAGCTTTCTTT. Encoded protein: CASSSRQGRALDTEAFF.

The rearrangement joins TRBV2 to TRBJ2-7, with a tentative D call TRBD1 (7 bases). This CDR3 has 12 residues. Trimming stripped 11 bases from V and 2 bases from J, with 13 bases between. Germline V CDR1 and CDR2: SNHLY, FYNNEI. CDR3 DNA sequence: TGTGCCGGGGGGACAGAAACCTACGAGCAGTACTTC. It yields the protein CAGGTETYEQYF.

The chain links TRBV7-6 to TRBJ2-5; the D is unclear. Trimming stripped 1 base from V and 4 bases from J, with 16 bases between. Germline-derived CDR1 and CDR2 are SGHVS and FNYEAQ. CDR3 length equals 16 residues. CDR3 region: CASSLGVGRSAETQYF. Here the CDR3 DNA reads TGTGCCAGCAGCTTAGGGGTCGGCAGGTCGGCAGAGACCCAGTACTTC.

DNA of the CDR3: TGTGCCAGCAGTGACAGGGGGCTCGCTAATGAAAAACTGTTTTTT. Encoded protein: CASSDRGLANEKLFF. The gene calls are TRBV6-1 and TRBJ1-4, with TRBD1 matching over 8 bases. Germline V gives CDR1 MNHNS, CDR2 SASEGT. The V gene end was trimmed by 3 bases and the J gene end by 3 bases; junction bases not matched to a gene: 3. The CDR3 covers 15 residues.

This sequence joins TRBV2 and TRBJ1-1, with D maybe TRBD1 (6 bases). The germline V gene has CDR1 SNHLY and CDR2 FYNNEI. V gave up 11 bases and J gave up 0 bases, with 13 bases separating them. This CDR3 has 13 residues. CDR3 DNA sequence: TGTGCCGGACTCAAGGGGGTGAACACTGAAGCTTTCTTT. It yields the protein CAGLKGVNTEAFF.

The CDR3 region is CASRPTGASSPLHF. CDR3 nucleotides: TGCGCCAGCAGACCTACAGGGGCAAGTTCACCCCTCCACTTT. The V call is TRBV4-1, the J call TRBJ1-6; 7 bases are a match to TRBD1. Germline-derived CDR1 and CDR2 are MGHRA and YSYEKL. This CDR3 has 14 residues. Trimming removed 6 bases from V and 9 bases from J; junction bases left unmatched: 8.

The rearrangement joins TRBV15 to TRBJ2-3, with D possibly matching TRBD2 (6 bases). Trimming took 3 bases from V and 1 from J, leaving 14 bases between them. There are 16 residues in the CDR3. CDR1 and CDR2 from the germline V gene are LNHNV and YYDKDF (reference sequence). CDR3 sequence reads: CATSRTSWRGTDTQYF. In nucleotides, the CDR3 is TGTGCCACCAGCAGGACTAGTTGGAGGGGCACAGATACGCAGTATTTT.

The chain recombines TRBV10-1 with TRBJ1-6; D may be TRBD1 (5 bases). Germline assignment: CDR1 WNHNN and CDR2 SYGVQD (reference sequence). V shed 11 bases and J shed 7 bases, with 15 bases lying between them. The CDR3 totals 13 residues. The CDR3: CAGGGLVNSPLHF. The DNA of the CDR3 is TGCGCCGGGGGGGGACTTGTCAATTCACCCCTCCACTTT.

This clone turned up a few times. This chain uses TRBV5-1 with TRBJ1-1; a weak D match, TRBD1 (6 bases). Trimming removed 7 bases from V and 1 base from J, with 8 bases in between. The CDR3 is made up of 12 amino acids. Germline CDR1 is SGHRS and CDR2 is YFSETQ. The CDR3 nucleotides read TGCGCCAGCTGGGGACAGAACACTGAAGCTTTCTTT. Encoded protein: CASWGQNTEAFF.

The chain is built from TRBV3-1 (or the pseudogene TRBV3-2) and TRBJ1-2; no firm D call. Trimming shortened V by 1 base and J by 4 bases, and 10 bases separated the two germline ends. CDR1 and CDR2 from the germline V gene are LGHDT and YNNKEL (reference sequence). CDR3 length: 14 amino acids. CDR3 coding DNA: TGTGCCAGCAGCCAAGGAGGGATGGCCTATGGCTACACCTTC. Translated, it gives CASSQGGMAYGYTF.

This clone has more than one count but fewer than ten. The genes are TRBV18 and TRBJ1-1; a possible D gene is TRBD1 (5 bases). The CDR3 extends over 14 amino acids. V lost 6 bases and J lost 2, with 13 bases in between. The germline gives CDR1 KGHSH, CDR2 LQKENI. The CDR3 DNA follows: TGTGCCAGCTCGAGGAGCGGGGGAAACACTGAAGCTTTCTTT. Residues: CASSRSGGNTEAFF.

This clone was detected once. J is TRBJ2-3 and V is TRBV24-1; 11 bases align to TRBD2. This CDR3 is 15 amino acids long. CDR1 is KGHDR, CDR2 SFDVKD, per germline. The V and J ends lost 7 bases and 3 bases, in that order; junction bases with no gene match: 5. The CDR3 region has the DNA TGTGCCACCAGCCGTAGCGGGGGGGCAACAGATACGCAGTATTTT. Amino acid sequence: CATSRSGGATDTQYF.

The gene calls are TRBV6-5 and TRBJ2-1; 8 nucleotides line up with TRBD2. Trimming cost V 7 bases and J 5 bases; bases outside gene matches: 7. Per the germline V gene, CDR1 is MNHEY and CDR2 is SVGAGI. This CDR3 spans 14 amino acids. CDR3: CASISSGLNNEQFF. Written as DNA, the CDR3 is TGTGCCAGCATCTCTAGCGGGTTGAACAATGAGCAGTTCTTC.